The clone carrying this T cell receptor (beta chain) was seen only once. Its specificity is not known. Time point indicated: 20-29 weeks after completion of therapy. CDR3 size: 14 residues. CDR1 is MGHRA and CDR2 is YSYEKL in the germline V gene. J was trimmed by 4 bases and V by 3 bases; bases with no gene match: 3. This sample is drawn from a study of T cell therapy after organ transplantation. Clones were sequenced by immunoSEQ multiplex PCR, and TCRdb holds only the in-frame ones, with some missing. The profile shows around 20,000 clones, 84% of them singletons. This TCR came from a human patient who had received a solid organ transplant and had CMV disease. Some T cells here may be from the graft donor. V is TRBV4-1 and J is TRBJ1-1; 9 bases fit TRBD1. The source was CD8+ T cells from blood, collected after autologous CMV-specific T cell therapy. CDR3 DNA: TGCGCCAGCAGCCACGGACAGGGGATCACTGAAGCTTTCTTT. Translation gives CASSHGQGITEAFF.